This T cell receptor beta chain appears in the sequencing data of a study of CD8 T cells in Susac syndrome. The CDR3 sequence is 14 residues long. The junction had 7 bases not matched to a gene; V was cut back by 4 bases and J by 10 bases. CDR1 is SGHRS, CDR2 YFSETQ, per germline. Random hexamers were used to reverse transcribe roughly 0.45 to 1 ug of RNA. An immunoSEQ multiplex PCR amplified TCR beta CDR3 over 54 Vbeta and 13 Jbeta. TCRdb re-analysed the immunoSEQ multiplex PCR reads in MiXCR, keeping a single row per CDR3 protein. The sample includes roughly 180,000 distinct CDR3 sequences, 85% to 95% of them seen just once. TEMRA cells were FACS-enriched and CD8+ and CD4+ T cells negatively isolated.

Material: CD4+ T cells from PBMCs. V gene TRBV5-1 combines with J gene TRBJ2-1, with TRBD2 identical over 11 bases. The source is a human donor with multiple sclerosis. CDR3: CASSSTSGSGEQFF. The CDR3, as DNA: TGCGCCAGCAGCAGTACTAGCGGGAGCGGAGAGCAGTTCTTC.